Detailed here is one TCR beta chain. Its cognate antigen is unknown. This record comes from a study of T cell responses to AZD1222 COVID-19 vaccine. Study outcomes and limitations: Baseline testing showed seropositivity in only a handful of AZD1222 recipients.

Repertoires were generated with immunoSEQ multiplex PCR, while TCRdb's copy carries only in-frame clones and drops some. The data contain 160,000 or so clones, approximately 90% of them singletons. Source: peripheral blood, taken on day 0 of AZD1222 vaccination. This TCR came from an adult in good health.

The CDR3 DNA follows: TGTGCCTGGTTGGGGGGAACAGATACGCAGTATTTT. Protein: CAWLGGTDTQYF. The V gene is TRBV30, the J gene TRBJ2-3; D might be TRBD2 (6 bases). With 5 bases removed from V and 3 bases from J, the gap between germline ends came to 9 bases. This CDR3 is built from 12 residues. CDR1 is GTSNPN, CDR2 SVGIG, per germline (reference sequence). The whole variable domain, remainder taken from reference TRBV30 and TRBJ2-3, is SQTIHQWPATLVQPVGSPLSLECTVEGTSNPNLYWYRQAAGRGLQLLFYSVGIGQISSEVPQNLSASRPQDRQFILSSKKLLLSDSGFYLCAWLGGTDTQYFGPGTRLTVL.